The sequence of this TCR beta chain was determined in a study of T cell repertoires in cytomegalovirus infection. Study summary: A matching HLA type, together with CMV infection, was signaled by public TCR beta signatures. Study-wide results and limits: Dominating the ex vivo response were TCR beta clonotypes that were CMV-specific and HLA-C-restricted. Totalled public TCR beta family frequency picked out people who carried CMV plus the relevant HLA.

TCRdb passed the reads through MiXCR, listing each CDR3 protein once. Of under 200,000 distinct CDR3 sequences listed, roughly 15% are singletons. Details on this clonotype: Its matching antigen is unknown.

V lost 2 bases and J 5 bases, leaving 12 bases between the germline ends. CDR3 size: 13 residues. Germline CDR1 GTSNPN, CDR2 SVGIG (reference sequence). Sequenced input: CD8+ T cells from PBMCs. The chain joins TRBV30 to TRBJ1-1; D gene ambiguous. The sequence was obtained from a human donor in good health (CMV status not recorded). Some clones in this sample may be carry-over from other donors' samples. DNA of the CDR3: TGTGCCTGGAGTCCCGGCGCGGGGACTGAAGCTTTCTTT. As protein: CAWSPGAGTEAFF.